This is a list of T cell receptor beta chains from one sample in a study of shared clonotypes between healthy human individuals. Some clones are missing from TCRdb's copy, which holds only in-frame ones; the method was immunoSEQ multiplex PCR. The sample yields 950,000 to 1,100,000 clones, around three quarters seen once. The specimen sequenced was memory CD4+ T cells from PBMCs. These TCRs come from a young man in good health. Some clones in this sample may be carry-over from other donors' samples. Both conserved end residues are part of each CDR3. A D gene is named only where the DNA matches it firmly. Clone size is shown for a subset of rows, as once, few, many or a class of expanded clone.

d_gene,abundance,len,v_gene,j_gene,CDR3nt,CDR3aa
-,many,12,TRBV29-1,TRBJ2-7,TGCAGCGTTGAGGGGAATAATTACGAGCAGTACTTC,CSVEGNNYEQYF
-,-,16,TRBV10-3,TRBJ2-6,TGTGCCATCAGTGTAACAGGGGGGGCTGGGGCCAACGTCCTGACTTTC,CAISVTGGAGANVLTF
-,-,12,TRBV29-1,TRBJ2-3,TGCAGCGACAGGGCAAGCACAGATACGCAGTATTTT,CSDRASTDTQYF
TRBD1,-,13,TRBV2,TRBJ1-5,TGTGCCATCGGGGACAGAATAAATCAGCCCCAGCATTTT,CAIGDRINQPQHF
-,-,14,TRBV7-2,TRBJ2-3,TGTGCCAGCAGCTCTGGACCGTACACAGATACGCAGTATTTT,CASSSGPYTDTQYF
TRBD1,-,15,TRBV27,TRBJ1-2,TGTGCCAGCAGTTTATCGGCTCCGCGACAGGGAGGCTACACCTTC,CASSLSAPRQGGYTF
-,-,13,TRBV4-3,TRBJ1-2,TGCGCCAGCAGCCAGGGAGGGGCCTATGGCTACACCTTC,CASSQGGAYGYTF
-,-,13,TRBV14,TRBJ1-5,TGTGCCAGCAGCCAATCAATGAATCAGCCCCAGCATTTT,CASSQSMNQPQHF
-,-,15,TRBV28,TRBJ2-1,TGTGCCAGCAGTTTTGCGGGGCCATTAATCAATGAGCAGTTCTTC,CASSFAGPLINEQFF
-,-,15,TRBV5-6,TRBJ1-1,TGTGCCAGCAGCTTGCTTTGGGCAGGGGACACTGAAGCTTTCTTT,CASSLLWAGDTEAFF
TRBD1,few,15,TRBV28,TRBJ1-1,TGTGCCAGCACCCTGCCGGGACAGGGGTACACTGAAGCTTTCTTT,CASTLPGQGYTEAFF
TRBD2,-,19,TRBV12-5,TRBJ2-7,TGTGCTAGTGGCCCTCTCCCCCCTGTGGCGGGAGGTCGAGTTGGCGAGCAGTACTTC,CASGPLPPVAGGRVGEQYF
-,-,14,TRBV7-9,TRBJ1-1,TGTGCCAGCGCCTCGGACGGGGGCGGGAGTGAAGCTTTCTTT,CASASDGGGSEAFF
-,few,13,TRBV28,TRBJ1-2,TGTGCCAGCAGTCGACCGTTCAAGGATGGCTACACCTTC,CASSRPFKDGYTF
-,-,14,TRBV5-1,TRBJ2-5,TGCGCCAGCAGCTTTGGTCCGGGGGCGGAGACCCAGTACTTC,CASSFGPGAETQYF
-,-,16,TRBV5-4,TRBJ2-3,TGTGCCAGCAGCCAACGTCTGTCGGGGGGCACAGATACGCAGTATTTT,CASSQRLSGGTDTQYF
TRBD1,-,15,TRBV27,TRBJ1-5,TGTGCCAGCAGGACAGGGTGGGGGAGCAATCAGCCCCAGCATTTT,CASRTGWGSNQPQHF
-,-,13,TRBV28,TRBJ2-5,TGTGCCAGCAGTTTTGGGGCGATCGAGACCCAGTACTTC,CASSFGAIETQYF
TRBD1,-,15,TRBV23-1,TRBJ2-7,TGCGCCAGCAGTCCCCGGACAGGGGGTTCCTACGAGCAGTACTTC,CASSPRTGGSYEQYF
-,-,13,TRBV9,TRBJ1-2,TGTGCCAGCAGCGCTGGGGCCAACTATGGCTACACCTTC,CASSAGANYGYTF
-,-,13,TRBV7-9,TRBJ2-3,TGTGCCAGCAGCTTAGACAACACAGATACGCAGTATTTT,CASSLDNTDTQYF
TRBD2,-,14,TRBV5-1,TRBJ2-7,TGCGCCAGCAGCTGGGGGTGGTTAGCGGGCGAGCAGTACTTC,CASSWGWLAGEQYF
TRBD2,-,15,TRBV11-2,TRBJ2-1,TGTGCCAGCAGCTCCATCGGGACTAGCAACTATGAGCAGTTCTTC,CASSSIGTSNYEQFF
-,-,14,TRBV4-3,TRBJ2-7,TGCGCCAGCAGCCAAGCCCCACGGGGCTACGAGCAGTACTTC,CASSQAPRGYEQYF
TRBD2,-,16,TRBV11-2,TRBJ2-2,TGTGCCAGCTCTTGGTTAGCGGGAACTGTGACCGGGGAGCTGTTTTTT,CASSWLAGTVTGELFF
TRBD1,-,15,TRBV18,TRBJ1-1,TGTGCCAGCTCAACCGGACAGGGGCGGAACACTGAAGCTTTCTTT,CASSTGQGRNTEAFF
-,few,15,TRBV14,TRBJ1-2,TGTGCCAGCAGCCAATTACAGGGCCGGGCAAATGGCTACACCTTC,CASSQLQGRANGYTF
TRBD1,many,15,TRBV10-1,TRBJ1-5,TGCGCCAGCAGGGGGTCCGGGACAGCTAGTCAGCCCCAGCATTTT,CASRGSGTASQPQHF
-,once,17,TRBV11-2,TRBJ1-5,TGTGCCAGCAGCCCGCCGAGTGTAGAGGGGAGCAATCAGCCCCAGCATTTT,CASSPPSVEGSNQPQHF
TRBD2,-,16,TRBV6-6,TRBJ2-1,TGTGCCAGCAGTTACCCCCGGATAGCGGGAGTTAGTGAGCAGTTCTTC,CASSYPRIAGVSEQFF
TRBD2,-,16,TRBV5-1,TRBJ2-7,TGCGCCAGCAGCCCGGACACTAGCGGGAAGTTCTACGAGCAGTACTTC,CASSPDTSGKFYEQYF
-,once,11,TRBV18,TRBJ1-2,TGTGCCAGCTCACCACAGGAGGGCTACACCTTC,CASSPQEGYTF
-,many,12,TRBV6-1,TRBJ1-3,TGTGCCAGCAGTGAAGTGGGAAACACCATATATTTT,CASSEVGNTIYF
-,few,12,TRBV29-1,TRBJ2-1,TGCAGCGTTCACCCTCTGTCAGCTGAGCAGTTCTTC,CSVHPLSAEQFF
-,-,16,TRBV7-9,TRBJ1-3,TGTGCCAGCAGCTTAGCGCTGATCAGCTCTGGAAACACCATATATTTT,CASSLALISSGNTIYF
-,-,12,TRBV6-1,TRBJ2-7,TGTGCCAGCAGCCTACAGGGCTACGAGCAGTACTTC,CASSLQGYEQYF
-,-,13,TRBV4-3,TRBJ1-5,TGCGCCAGCAGCCAAATGCAGAGCCAGCCCCAGCATTTT,CASSQMQSQPQHF
TRBD2,once,17,TRBV18,TRBJ2-2,TGTGCCAGCTCACCCCTAGGGACTAGCGGGAGCACCGGGGAGCTGTTTTTT,CASSPLGTSGSTGELFF
-,-,14,TRBV6-5,TRBJ2-5,TGTGCCAGCAGTTGGACTAAGGAGTCTGAGACCCAGTACTTC,CASSWTKESETQYF
TRBD2,-,14,TRBV19,TRBJ2-1,TGTGCCACCAGCCTAGCGGGCGACTACAATGAGCAGTTCTTC,CATSLAGDYNEQFF
TRBD1,-,13,TRBV29-1,TRBJ1-1,TGCAGCGCGGAGGACAGGGTGGCAAGTGAAGCTTTCTTT,CSAEDRVASEAFF
-,-,16,TRBV19,TRBJ2-2,TGTGCCAGTAGTATATTTGGGTTTAGGGGCACCGGGGAGCTGTTTTTT,CASSIFGFRGTGELFF
-,-,15,TRBV7-2,TRBJ2-7,TGTGCCAGCAGCTTAGTAGGGGGGATACTCTACGAGCAGTACTTC,CASSLVGGILYEQYF
TRBD2,-,16,TRBV28,TRBJ2-1,TGTGCCAGCAGTTTAAACCTAGCGGACTCCTACAATGAGCAGTTCTTC,CASSLNLADSYNEQFF
-,few,15,TRBV7-2,TRBJ1-2,TGTGCCAGCAGCCCGCAAACGGGGGTTGGCTATGGCTACACCTTC,CASSPQTGVGYGYTF
TRBD1,many,15,TRBV11-2,TRBJ2-5,TGTGCCAGCAGCTCGGACAGGGGGTGGCAAGAGACCCAGTACTTC,CASSSDRGWQETQYF
-,-,12,TRBV29-1,TRBJ1-2,TGCAGCGTCCACGCTGGAAACTATGGCTACACCTTC,CSVHAGNYGYTF
-,-,11,TRBV20-1,TRBJ2-7,TGCAGTGCTCGGGCCGACTACGAGCAGTACTTC,CSARADYEQYF
TRBD1,-,17,TRBV9,TRBJ1-1,TGTGCCAGCAGCGCACGGGGACAGGACGGGGTGAACACTGAAGCTTTCTTT,CASSARGQDGVNTEAFF
TRBD1,once,12,TRBV28,TRBJ2-7,TGTGCCAATGCGACAGGGCACTACGAGCAGTACTTC,CANATGHYEQYF
-,-,13,TRBV19,TRBJ1-1,TGTGCCAGTAGCCGGGGACCCAACACTGAAGCTTTCTTT,CASSRGPNTEAFF
TRBD1,-,13,TRBV7-3,TRBJ2-3,TGTGCCAGCAGCTTCCAGGGGGCAGATACGCAGTATTTT,CASSFQGADTQYF
-,-,15,TRBV28,TRBJ1-4,TGTGCCAGCAGTTTAGTCGGAGGGGCTGGTGAAAAACTGTTTTTT,CASSLVGGAGEKLFF
-,few,16,TRBV15,TRBJ1-5,TGTGCCACCAGCAGAGCGGGCAATACGGGCAATCAGCCCCAGCATTTT,CATSRAGNTGNQPQHF